This T cell receptor beta chain was sequenced during a study of T cells in localized non-small cell lung cancer. General observations from the study: The study sequenced only one region of the tumor. As a result, intratumor heterogeneity could not be excluded and remains possible. Adjacent lung exhibited a median of around 60 among the 100 most abundant tumor clones. Maximal T cell clonality occurred in uninvolved adjacent lung, with tumor ranking below it.

As to this clone: Its cognate antigen is unknown.

This table comes from immunoSEQ multiplex PCR, and its TCRdb copy is limited to in-frame clones, with some not included. The profile shows about 77,000 clones, around nine tenths of them singletons. The sequence derives from a woman aged 40-69 years with stage I squamous cell lung carcinoma. The sequencing used peripheral blood, collected before any cancer treatment.

Written as DNA, the CDR3 is TGTGCCAGCAGCGTGGGACTAGCGGGGACCTACGAGCAGTACTTC. Amino acids: CASSVGLAGTYEQYF. V gene TRBV5-4 combines with J gene TRBJ2-7; 13 nucleotides agree with TRBD2. Unmatched junction bases numbered 3, after V lost 4 bases and J lost 2 bases. The CDR3 extends over 15 amino acids. Germline CDR1 and CDR2: SGHNT and YYREEE (reference sequence).